This TCR beta chain emerged from a study of human T cells and chemical hapten exposure. Study in general: Diagnoses of alopecia areata, totalis or universalis occurred in mostly female patients. Small volume differences among pooled libraries mainly caused per-sample TCR yield variation. Findings of the study overall: TCRs whose frequency exceeded 1 in 1000 remained the same following DPC sensitization. There were significantly more large CDR3 similarity clusters among expanded TCRs than among controls.

TCRdb reprocessed the RACE reads with MiXCR, giving one entry per CDR3 protein. This table has some 110,000 distinct CDR3 sequences, 34% appearing once. The time point here: patch test 3, about 24 weeks after DPC sensitization. Treatment described: therapeutic diphenylcyclopropenone sensitization with weekly scalp DPC. Comment on this clonotype: Its specificity is unknown.

This CDR3 has 16 residues. Trimming removed 8 bases at V and 0 bases at J, with 17 bases between. The V gene's germline CDR1 is GTSNPN and CDR2 SVGIG (reference sequence). The clonotype was recovered from a middle-aged man with alopecia areata. Some clones in this sample may be carry-over from other donors' samples. This sequence joins TRBV30 and TRBJ2-6; D might be TRBD1 (5 bases). Here the sequenced sample was whole blood, taken in connection with sensitization to the hapten diphenylcyclopropenone (DPC). As DNA, the CDR3 is TGTGCCCGACTGGACATAAAAATCTCTGGGGCCAACGTCCTGACTTTC. This codes for CARLDIKISGANVLTF.